A single T cell receptor beta chain is shown here with its context. Its antigen remains unidentified. The PCR ran on 60 Vbeta and 13 Jbeta primers. This table comes from immunoSEQ multiplex PCR, and its TCRdb copy is limited to in-frame clones, with some not included. The table has 100,000 or so clones, 84% seen once. This CDR3 has 15 amino acids. V lost 5 bases, J lost 2 bases, and 17 bases lay in between. From germline, CDR1 is SQVTM and CDR2 ANQGSEA. This record belongs to a study of cytomegalovirus exposure and HLA in healthy donors. About the research overall: From HLA-typed donors, an early data release held 70 million to 95 million unique TCRs.

Study-level points and caveats: A later analysis reportedly identified an Asian-associated ancestry cluster as carrying fewer N-insertions than the roughly 720-donor mean. Reported performance of the classifier showed diagnosis of cytomegalovirus status with high specificity and sensitivity. Accurate prediction of most subjects' HLA-A and HLA-B alleles from TCR beta sequences was reported.

Input material: PBMCs. The rearrangement joins TRBV29-1 to TRBJ2-3; D may be TRBD2 (6 bases). This clonotype originated in a man between 18 and 29 years old in good health and CMV-seronegative. The CDR3 sequence: CSVSYGGGSTDTQYF. The CDR3, as DNA: TGCAGCGTTTCTTACGGTGGGGGGTCCACAGATACGCAGTATTTT.